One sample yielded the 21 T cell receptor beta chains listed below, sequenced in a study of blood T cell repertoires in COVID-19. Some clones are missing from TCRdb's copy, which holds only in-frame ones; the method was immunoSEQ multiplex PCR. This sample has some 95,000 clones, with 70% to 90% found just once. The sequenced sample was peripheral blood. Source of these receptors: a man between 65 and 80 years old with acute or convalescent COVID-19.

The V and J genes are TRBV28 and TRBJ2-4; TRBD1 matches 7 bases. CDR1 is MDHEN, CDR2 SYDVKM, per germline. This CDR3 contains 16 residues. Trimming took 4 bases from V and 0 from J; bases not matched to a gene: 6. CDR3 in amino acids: CASSSGGPLAKNIQYF. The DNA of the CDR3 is TGTGCCAGCAGTTCAGGGGGACCTCTAGCCAAAAACATTCAGTACTTC.

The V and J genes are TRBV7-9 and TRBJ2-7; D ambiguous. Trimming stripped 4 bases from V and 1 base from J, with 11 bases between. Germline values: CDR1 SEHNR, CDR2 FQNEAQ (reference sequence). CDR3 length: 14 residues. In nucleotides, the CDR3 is TGTGCCAGCAGCTCGACTGCCCGATCCTACGAGCAGTACGTC. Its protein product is CASSSTARSYEQYV.

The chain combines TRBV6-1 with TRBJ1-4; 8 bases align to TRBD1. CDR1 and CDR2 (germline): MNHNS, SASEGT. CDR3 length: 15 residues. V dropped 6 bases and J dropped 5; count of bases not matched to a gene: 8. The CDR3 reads CASRAQGARNEKLFF. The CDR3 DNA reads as TGTGCCAGCAGGGCGCAGGGGGCACGGAATGAAAAACTGTTTTTT.

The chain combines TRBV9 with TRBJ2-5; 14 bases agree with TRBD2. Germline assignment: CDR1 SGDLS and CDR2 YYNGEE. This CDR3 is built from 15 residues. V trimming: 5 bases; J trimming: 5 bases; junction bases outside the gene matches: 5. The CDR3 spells CASSKTSGGVETQYF. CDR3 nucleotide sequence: TGTGCCAGCAGTAAGACTAGCGGGGGGGTGGAGACCCAGTACTTC.

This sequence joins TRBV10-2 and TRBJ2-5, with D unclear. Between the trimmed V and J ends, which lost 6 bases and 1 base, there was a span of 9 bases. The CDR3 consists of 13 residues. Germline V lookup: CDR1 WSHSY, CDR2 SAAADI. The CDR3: CASSPRLQETQYF. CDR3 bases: TGCGCCAGCAGCCCGCGCCTCCAAGAGACCCAGTACTTC.

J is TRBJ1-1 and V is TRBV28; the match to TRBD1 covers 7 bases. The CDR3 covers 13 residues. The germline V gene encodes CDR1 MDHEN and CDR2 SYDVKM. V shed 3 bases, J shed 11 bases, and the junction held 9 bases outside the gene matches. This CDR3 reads CASSFSTGLMAFF. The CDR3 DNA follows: TGTGCCAGCAGTTTTTCGACAGGGTTGATGGCTTTCTTT.

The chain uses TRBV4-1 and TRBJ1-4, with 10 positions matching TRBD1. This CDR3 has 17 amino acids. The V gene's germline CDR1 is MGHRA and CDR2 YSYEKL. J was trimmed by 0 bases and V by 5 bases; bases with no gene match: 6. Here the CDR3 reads CASSLGQGTSTNEKLFF. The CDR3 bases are TGCGCCAGCAGCTTGGGACAGGGGACCTCAACTAATGAAAAACTGTTTTTT.

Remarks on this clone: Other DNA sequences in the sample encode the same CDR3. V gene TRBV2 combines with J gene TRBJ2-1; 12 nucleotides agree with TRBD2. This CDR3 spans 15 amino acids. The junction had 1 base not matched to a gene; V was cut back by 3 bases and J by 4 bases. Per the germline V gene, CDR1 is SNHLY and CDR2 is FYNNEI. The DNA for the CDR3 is TGTGCCAGCAGTGAGCTAGCGGGGGGGTACAATGAGCAGTTCTTC. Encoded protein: CASSELAGGYNEQFF.

The CDR3 DNA sequence: TGTGCCAGCTCACCCCAGGGCCACGAGCAGTACGTC. Protein sequence: CASSPQGHEQYV. The chain combines TRBV18 with TRBJ2-7; TRBD1 is a possible D gene (5 bases). This CDR3 is built from 12 residues. V was pared by 3 bases and J by 5 bases, with 8 bases between. Germline V lookup: CDR1 KGHSH, CDR2 LQKENI.

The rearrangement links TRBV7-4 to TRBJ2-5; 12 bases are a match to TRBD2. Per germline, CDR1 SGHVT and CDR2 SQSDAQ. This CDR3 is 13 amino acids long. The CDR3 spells CDGTSGYQETQYF. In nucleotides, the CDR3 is TGTGACGGGACTAGCGGGTACCAAGAGACCCAGTACTTC.

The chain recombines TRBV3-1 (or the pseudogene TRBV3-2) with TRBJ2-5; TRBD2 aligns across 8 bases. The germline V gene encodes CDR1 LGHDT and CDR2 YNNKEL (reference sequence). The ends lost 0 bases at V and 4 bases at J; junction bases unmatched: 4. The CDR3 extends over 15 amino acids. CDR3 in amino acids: CASSQDGGAGETQYF. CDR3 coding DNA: TGTGCCAGCAGCCAAGACGGGGGGGCGGGAGAGACCCAGTACTTC.

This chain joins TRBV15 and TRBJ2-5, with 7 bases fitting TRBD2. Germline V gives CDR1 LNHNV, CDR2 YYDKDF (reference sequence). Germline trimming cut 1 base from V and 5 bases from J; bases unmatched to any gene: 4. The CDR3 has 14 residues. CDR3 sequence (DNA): TGTGCCACCAGCAGAGTCGGGAGGCGGGAGACCCAGTACTTC. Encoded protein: CATSRVGRRETQYF.

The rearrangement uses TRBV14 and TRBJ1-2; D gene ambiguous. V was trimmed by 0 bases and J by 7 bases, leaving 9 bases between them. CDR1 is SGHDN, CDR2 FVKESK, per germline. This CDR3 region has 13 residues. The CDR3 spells CASSQDGSLGYTF. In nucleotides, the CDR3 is TGTGCCAGCAGCCAAGACGGTAGCCTTGGCTACACCTTC.

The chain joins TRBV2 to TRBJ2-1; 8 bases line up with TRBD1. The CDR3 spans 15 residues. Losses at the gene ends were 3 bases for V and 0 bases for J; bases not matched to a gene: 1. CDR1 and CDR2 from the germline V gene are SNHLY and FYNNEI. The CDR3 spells CASSEDRASYNEQFF. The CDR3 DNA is TGTGCCAGCAGTGAGGACAGGGCCTCCTACAATGAGCAGTTCTTC.

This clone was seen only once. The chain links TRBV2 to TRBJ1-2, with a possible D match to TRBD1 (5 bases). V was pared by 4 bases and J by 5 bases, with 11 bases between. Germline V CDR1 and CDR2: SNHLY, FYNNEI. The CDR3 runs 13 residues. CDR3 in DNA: TGTGCCAGCAGTGGGGCCAGGGCGTATGGCTACACCTTC. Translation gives CASSGARAYGYTF.

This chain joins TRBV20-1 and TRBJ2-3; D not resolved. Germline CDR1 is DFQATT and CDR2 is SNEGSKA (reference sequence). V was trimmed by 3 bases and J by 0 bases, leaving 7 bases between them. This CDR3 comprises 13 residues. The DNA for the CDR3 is TGCAGTGCTAGTCCGCAGAGCACAGATACGCAGTATTTT. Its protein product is CSASPQSTDTQYF.

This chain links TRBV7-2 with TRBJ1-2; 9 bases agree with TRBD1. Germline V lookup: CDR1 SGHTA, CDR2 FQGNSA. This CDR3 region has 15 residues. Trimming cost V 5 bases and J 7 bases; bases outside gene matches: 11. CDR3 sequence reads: CASSQGTGRVTGYTF. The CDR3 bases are TGTGCCAGCAGCCAGGGGACAGGGAGGGTCACTGGCTACACCTTC.

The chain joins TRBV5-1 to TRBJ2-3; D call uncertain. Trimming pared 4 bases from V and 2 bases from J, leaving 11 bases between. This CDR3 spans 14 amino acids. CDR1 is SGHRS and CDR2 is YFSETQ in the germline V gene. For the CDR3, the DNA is TGCGCCAGCAGCCCCCGCGTGAACACAGATACGCAGTATTTT. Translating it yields CASSPRVNTDTQYF. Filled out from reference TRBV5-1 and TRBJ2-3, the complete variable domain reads KAGVTQTPRYLIKTRGQQVTLSCSPISGHRSVSWYQQTPGQGLQFLFEYFSETQRNKGNFPGRFSGRQFSNSRSEMNVSTLELGDSALYLCASSPRVNTDTQYFGPGTRLTVL.

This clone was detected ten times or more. The CDR3 loop reads CADSPNYGYTF. The CDR3 DNA reads as TGTGCGGACAGCCCTAACTATGGCTACACCTTC. The rearrangement links TRBV6-4 to TRBJ1-2; tentatively, D is TRBD1 (6 bases). The CDR3 has 11 amino acids. The V gene's germline CDR1 is MRHNA and CDR2 SNTAGT.

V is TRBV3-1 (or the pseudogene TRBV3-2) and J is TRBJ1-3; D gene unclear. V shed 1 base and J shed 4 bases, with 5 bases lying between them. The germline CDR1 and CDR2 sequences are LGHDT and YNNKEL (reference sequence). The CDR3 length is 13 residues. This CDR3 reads CASSQGLGNTIYF. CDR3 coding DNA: TGTGCCAGCAGCCAAGGACTGGGAAACACCATATATTTT.

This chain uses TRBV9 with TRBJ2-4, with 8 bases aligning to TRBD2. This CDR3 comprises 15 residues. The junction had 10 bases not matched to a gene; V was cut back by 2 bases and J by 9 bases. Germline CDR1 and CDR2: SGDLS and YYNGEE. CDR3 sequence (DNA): TGTGCCAGCAGCGTTCAGCGGGGGCCGGATACCATTCAGTACTTC. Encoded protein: CASSVQRGPDTIQYF. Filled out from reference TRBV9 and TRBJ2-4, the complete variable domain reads DSGVTQTPKHLITATGQRVTLRCSPRSGDLSVYWYQQSLDQGLQFLIQYYNGEERAKGNILERFSAQQFPDLHSELNLSSLELGDSALYFCASSVQRGPDTIQYFGAGTRLSVL.